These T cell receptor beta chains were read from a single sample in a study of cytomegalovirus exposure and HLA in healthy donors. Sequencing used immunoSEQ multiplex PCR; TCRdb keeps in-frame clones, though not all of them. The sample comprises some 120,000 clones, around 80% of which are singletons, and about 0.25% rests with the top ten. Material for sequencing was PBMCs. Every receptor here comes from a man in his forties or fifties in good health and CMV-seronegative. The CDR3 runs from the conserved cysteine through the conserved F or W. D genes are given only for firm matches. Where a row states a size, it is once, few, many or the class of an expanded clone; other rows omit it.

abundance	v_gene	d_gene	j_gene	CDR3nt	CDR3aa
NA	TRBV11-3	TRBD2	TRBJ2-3	TGTGCCAGCAGTCTCGGGACTAGCGGCACAGATACGCAGTATTTT	CASSLGTSGTDTQYF
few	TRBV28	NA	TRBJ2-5	TGTGCCAGCAGTTCCCTAGCTTTGGTAAAGACCCAGTACTTC	CASSSLALVKTQYF
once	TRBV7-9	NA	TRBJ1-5	TGTTCCATATCACAGGGTAATCAGCCCCAGCATTTT	CSISQGNQPQHF
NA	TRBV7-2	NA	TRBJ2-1	TGTGCCAGCAGCTTAGTCAGACAGTCAAGCAATGAGCAGTTCTTC	CASSLVRQSSNEQFF
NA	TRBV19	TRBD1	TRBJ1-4	TGTGCCAGTAGGGGCATCTTTGGTGAACAGGGGAATGAAAAACTGTTTTTT	CASRGIFGEQGNEKLFF
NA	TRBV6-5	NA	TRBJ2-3	TGTGCCAGCAGAGGTAGCGGCACAGATACGCAGTATTTT	CASRGSGTDTQYF
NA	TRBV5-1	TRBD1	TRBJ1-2	TGCGCCAGCAGCGGCCACAGGGGGCACGGCTTAAGAGGTGGCTACACCTTC	CASSGHRGHGLRGGYTF
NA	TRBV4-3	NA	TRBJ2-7	TGCGCCAGCAGCCAAGATTGGGTTAGCGGATCCTACGAGCAGTACTTC	CASSQDWVSGSYEQYF
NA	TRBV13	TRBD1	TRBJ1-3	TGTGCCAGCAGCTTGACAGGGTCGCGGGACACCATATATTTT	CASSLTGSRDTIYF
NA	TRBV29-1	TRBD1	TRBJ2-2	TGCACCGCCGTGACAGGGGCGGTTGGCACCGGGGAGCTGTTTTTT	CTAVTGAVGTGELFF
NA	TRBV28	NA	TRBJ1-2	TGTGCCAGCAGTTTCTTCTCCTATGGCTACACCTTC	CASSFFSYGYTF
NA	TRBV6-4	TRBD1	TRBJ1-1	TGTGCCAGCTCACCGGACAGGGCGAACACTGAAGCTTTCTTT	CASSPDRANTEAFF
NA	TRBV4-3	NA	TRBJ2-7	TGCGCCAGCAGCCAAGTGTCGGGGACTTTGGACGAGCAGTACTTC	CASSQVSGTLDEQYF
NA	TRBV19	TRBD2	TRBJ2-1	TGTGCCAGTAGGACTGGGACTAGCGGGCTGAGGGGCAATGAGCAGTTCTTC	CASRTGTSGLRGNEQFF
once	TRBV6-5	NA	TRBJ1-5	TGTGCCAGCAGGAGGGAGAGAAATCAAGCCCAGCATTTT	CASRRERNQAQHF
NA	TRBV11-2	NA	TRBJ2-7	TGTGCCAGCAGCCGAAGCGGAGGGATGCTACGCGAGCAGTACTTC	CASSRSGGMLREQYF
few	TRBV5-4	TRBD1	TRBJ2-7	TGTGCCAGCAGCGGGACAGGGATAATGAACGAGCAGTACTTC	CASSGTGIMNEQYF
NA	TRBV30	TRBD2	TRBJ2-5	TGTGCCTGGAGTCTATTAGGGACTAGCCCCCAAGAGCAGTACTTC	CAWSLLGTSPQEQYF
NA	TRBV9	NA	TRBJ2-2	TGTGCCAGCAGCGTAAGCAGGGTGGCCGGGGAGCTGTTTTTT	CASSVSRVAGELFF
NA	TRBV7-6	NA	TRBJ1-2	TGTGCCAGCAGCCGGAAGACAGGAGAGAACTATGGCTACACCTTC	CASSRKTGENYGYTF
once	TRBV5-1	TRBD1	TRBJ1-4	TGCGCCAGCAGCGTACAGCTCGGGACAGGTCATGAAAAACTGTTTTTT	CASSVQLGTGHEKLFF
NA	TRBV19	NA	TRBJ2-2	TGTGCCAGTAGTATCCCGACAGCCACCGGGGAGCTGTTTTTT	CASSIPTATGELFF
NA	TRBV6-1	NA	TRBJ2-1	TGTGCCAGCAGTGTTACAGGGAGCTCCTACAATGAGCAGTTCTTC	CASSVTGSSYNEQFF
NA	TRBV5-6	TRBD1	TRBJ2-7	TGTGCCAGCAGCTTGGGGGACAGCTCCTACGAGCAGTACTTC	CASSLGDSSYEQYF
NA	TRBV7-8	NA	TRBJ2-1	TGTGCCAGCAGCCCGAGGATCGCGAACAATGAGCAGTTCTTC	CASSPRIANNEQFF
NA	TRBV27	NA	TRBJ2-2	TGTGCCAGCAGTTTGGCAGGCCGGAACACCGGGGAGCTGTTTTTT	CASSLAGRNTGELFF
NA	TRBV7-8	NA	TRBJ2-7	TGTGCCAGCAGCCGAGGACAGCCCTCCTACGAGCAGTACTTC	CASSRGQPSYEQYF
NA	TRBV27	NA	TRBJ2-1	TGTGCCAGCAGTCAGCTACAGGTGCCGGGTGTTGGGAATGAGCAGTTCTTC	CASSQLQVPGVGNEQFF
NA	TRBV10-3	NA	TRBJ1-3	TGTGCCATTAGACAGTCTGGAAACACCATATATTTT	CAIRQSGNTIYF
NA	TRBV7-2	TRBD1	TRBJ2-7	TGTGCCAGCAGCCCTGGACAGGGTTTCGCCTACGAGCAGTACTTC	CASSPGQGFAYEQYF
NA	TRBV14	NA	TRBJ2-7	TGTGCCAGCAGCCAACCCCGGGTCTACGAGCAGTACTTC	CASSQPRVYEQYF
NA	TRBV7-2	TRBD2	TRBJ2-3	TGTGCCAGCAGCGGTGCGGGAGGGCCAGATACGCAGTATTTT	CASSGAGGPDTQYF
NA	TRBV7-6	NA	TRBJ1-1	TGTGCCAGCAGCTTAGCAGCGGGCACTGAAGCTTTCTTT	CASSLAAGTEAFF
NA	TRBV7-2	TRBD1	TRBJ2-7	TGTGCCAGCAACTCCGGGACAGGGGCTCGCGAGCAGTACTTC	CASNSGTGAREQYF
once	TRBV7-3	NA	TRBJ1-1	TGTGCCAGCAGTTTAAGGGACGGGGGGAACACTGAAGCTTTCTTT	CASSLRDGGNTEAFF
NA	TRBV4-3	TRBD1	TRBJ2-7	TGCGCCAGCAGCCAACCGGGACAGGCCTTTCGCGAGCAGTACTTC	CASSQPGQAFREQYF
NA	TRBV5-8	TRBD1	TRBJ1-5	TGTGCCAGCAGTCGACCGGGACAGGGGAGCAATCAGCCCCAGCATTTT	CASSRPGQGSNQPQHF
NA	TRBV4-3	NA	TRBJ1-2	TGCGCCAGCAGCCAAGTCTTGGGGCAGGACTATGGCTACACCTTC	CASSQVLGQDYGYTF
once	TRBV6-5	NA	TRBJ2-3	TGTGCCAGCAGTTACGGAAAAGGGGGTCCAGATACGCAGTATTTT	CASSYGKGGPDTQYF
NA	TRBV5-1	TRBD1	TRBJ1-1	TGCGCCAGCAGTAGGACAGGGGGAAGCACTGAAGCTTTCTTT	CASSRTGGSTEAFF
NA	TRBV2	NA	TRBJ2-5	TGTGCCAGCATCTCCCAAGAGACCCAGTACTTC	CASISQETQYF
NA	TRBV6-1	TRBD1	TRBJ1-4	TGTGCCAGTCAGACAGGGGTCGAAAAACTGTTTTTT	CASQTGVEKLFF
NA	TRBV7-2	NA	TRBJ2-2	TGTGCCAGCAGCTTAGTCGGGGGGCACACCGGGGAGCTGTTTTTT	CASSLVGGHTGELFF
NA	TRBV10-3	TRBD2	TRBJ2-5	TGTGCCATCAGTGAGTCCCTAGCGGGGCCAGAGACCCAGTACTTC	CAISESLAGPETQYF
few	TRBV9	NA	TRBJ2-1	TGTGCCAGCAGCCCCGCCCGCCAACTAGGGATCAATGAGCAGTTCTTC	CASSPARQLGINEQFF
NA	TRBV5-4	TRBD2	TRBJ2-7	TGTGCCAGCAGCTTGACTAGCGGGCGAACCTACGAGCAGTACTTC	CASSLTSGRTYEQYF
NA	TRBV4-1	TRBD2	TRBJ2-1	TGCGCCAGCAGCCAAGAAGCGGGAGCTACCTACAATGAGCAGTTCTTC	CASSQEAGATYNEQFF
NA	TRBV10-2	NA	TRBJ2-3	TGCGCCAGCAGTGAGAGCACTGGCACAGATACGCAGTATTTT	CASSESTGTDTQYF
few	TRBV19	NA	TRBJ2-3	TGTGCCAGTAGCCCCCAGAGAGGGTTGGGTACGCAGTATTTT	CASSPQRGLGTQYF
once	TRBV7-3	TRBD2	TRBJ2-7	TGTGCCAGCAGCCTTGGACTAGCCTACGAGCAGTACTTC	CASSLGLAYEQYF
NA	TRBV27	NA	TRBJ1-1	TGTGCCAGCAGTTCCTCCCGGGGGGTGGGGATGAACACTGAAGCTTTCTTT	CASSSSRGVGMNTEAFF
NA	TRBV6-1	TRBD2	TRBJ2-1	TGTGCCAGCAGTCCGAGCCGCGGGGGGCTGGATGAGCAGTTCTTC	CASSPSRGGLDEQFF
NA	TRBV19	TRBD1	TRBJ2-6	TGTGCCATCTCGACAGGGTCCGGGGCCAACGTCCTGACTTTC	CAISTGSGANVLTF
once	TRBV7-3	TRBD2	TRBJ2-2	TGTGCCAGCAGCTTACAGGCGGGGGGGCCCGGGGAGCTGTTTTTT	CASSLQAGGPGELFF
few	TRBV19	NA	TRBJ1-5	TGTGCCAGTAGTATAGGCGGCGGGGGTCAACCTCAGCCCCAGCATTTT	CASSIGGGGQPQPQHF
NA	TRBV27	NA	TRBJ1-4	TGTGCCAGCAGGCGTGAACGACAGGACGTTAATGAAAAACTGTTTTTT	CASRRERQDVNEKLFF
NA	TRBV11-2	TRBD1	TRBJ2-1	TGTGCCAGCAGCTCTTACAGGGGGCCGGCCTACAATGAGCAGTTCTTC	CASSSYRGPAYNEQFF
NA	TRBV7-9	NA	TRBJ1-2	TGTGCCAGCAGCTTAGGCAGAATCTATGGCTACACCTTC	CASSLGRIYGYTF
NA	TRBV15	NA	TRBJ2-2	TGTGCCACTGGGGGGAGACAGTCCACCGGGGAGCTGTTTTTT	CATGGRQSTGELFF